This TCR beta chain originates from a study of blood T cell repertoires in COVID-19 (dated by TCRdb to 2018 to 2020). Describing the broader study: The collaborator samples originated in the United States, Italy and Spain and spanned the acute and convalescent phases of COVID-19. The material from the prospective study consisted of cDNA or gDNA derived from T cells, B-cell-depleted T cells, or PBMCs. The dataset comprised deeply sampled blood TCRbeta repertoires from subjects exposed to, actively infected with, or recovered from COVID-19. A freely available public database, intended as a resource for researchers studying the immune response to SARS-CoV-2, is where the repertoires were released. The samples were drawn from the first 160 participants of the ongoing ImmuneRACE study and from more than 1,000 subjects provided by 6 global collaborators. Nearly every sample came with metadata listing a de-identified subject ID, COVID-19 status, age in years and sex. Where available, HLA class I and class II types were taken from metadata supplied by the sample provider and were not determined by assay-based typing. The full study reports these points: Clinical and demographic metadata were provided uncurated, with the amount varying by source and participant.

Collaborating institutions collected whole blood in K2EDTA tubes following their own protocols. For TCRbeta analysis, collaborator samples were shipped as frozen whole blood, as isolated PBMCs, or as DNA extracted from either sample type. Trimming removed 3 bases from V and 7 bases from J, leaving 9 bases between the germline ends. The CDR3 starts with the cysteine, ends with the phenylalanine, and has 12 residues. The sequence is cut down to CDR3 DNA, 36 bases in frame from base 1. As encoded in the germline V gene (reference sequence), CDR1 is MNHNY while CDR2 is SVGAGI. The immunoSEQ Assay, a bias-controlled multiplex PCR, was used to amplify TCRbeta CDR3 regions from genomic DNA. The published analysis was carried out like this. The number of nucleated cells in each sample was estimated by amplification of reference gene primers within the assay. To quantify the absolute abundance of each unique TCRbeta CDR3 rearrangement, sequence reads were collapsed and filtered. For each sample, productive Simpson clonality was calculated as the square root of Simpson's diversity index over productive rearrangements. TCRdb took over this immuneACCESS table, retaining in-frame rearrangements with V and J assigned. Such tables are incomplete; in checked studies, under half of the missing clones stem from an unresolved V gene, and the remainder is unexplained. V and J calls and clone size are copied from that table; D and trimming were computed from the DNA. The sample table records about 180,000 clones; 70% to 90% of these occur just once. 3% to 3.5% of the sample lies in the top ten.

Concerning this clone itself: Its target antigen remains unknown. No clone much larger than this one lies a single base away; base qualities are absent.

The clonotype comes from a man aged 55 to 70 with acute or convalescent COVID-19. The sequenced material came from peripheral blood. The sequence is built from TRBV6-6 and TRBJ1-1; the D segment cannot be called with confidence. The CDR3 corresponds to CASSYTSGEAFF. The nucleotide sequence is TGTGCCAGCAGTTATACGTCGGGTGAAGCTTTCTTT.